The rows below give T cell receptor beta chains drawn from one sample of a study of cytomegalovirus exposure and HLA in healthy donors. The protocol was immunoSEQ multiplex PCR, while the TCRdb copy is restricted to in-frame clones and leaves out a portion. This sample has approximately 67,000 clones; roughly nine tenths occur once, and the top ten carry roughly 12%. The material sequenced was PBMCs. The origin of the receptors is a woman in her twenties or thirties in good health and CMV-seropositive. Each CDR3 is given with its conserved first and last residue. The order of the fields is CDR3 length, clone size, V gene, CDR3 protein. Size is stated for part of the rows, as once, few or many counts, or as a class when the clone is expanded.

14 . TRBV18 CASSPGTGNYGYTF
12 . TRBV7-3 CASGLMRLGGLF
12 . TRBV5-1 CASSLGGGRYTF
17 . TRBV27 CASGRPRSGASSYEQYF
16 few TRBV5-4 CASSLGSGVVKNIQYF
15 . TRBV27 CASSRQGKGAGELFF
14 . TRBV7-9 CASILSGTTDTQYF
14 . TRBV7-6 CASSRTQSSYEQYF
17 . TRBV27 CASSLVGTGGSPYEQYF
16 . TRBV5-4 CASRAGTRRTTDTQYF
16 . TRBV5-5 CASSLGVDRYNQPQHF
11 . TRBV6-5 CASSSPYEQYF
15 . TRBV28 CASSSGTSGSNEQFF
15 . TRBV19 CASSTVATGGYGYTF
14 . TRBV5-4 CASSLLSIGNEQFF